The T cell receptor beta chain under discussion was sequenced for a study of cytomegalovirus exposure and HLA in healthy donors. Study outcomes and limitations: Researchers catalogued 164 TCR beta chains as cytomegalovirus-associated. Reports indicated that the classifier achieved high specificity and sensitivity in diagnosing cytomegalovirus status. Some V segments could not be told apart, so they were left out, TRBV6-2 and TRBV6-3 among them. When a later analysis compared HLA-associated TCR beta chains with equally common others, the HLA-associated chains turned out to be more clonally expanded and to have lower generation probabilities.

Germline CDR1 PRHDT, CDR2 FYEKMQ (reference sequence). Deletions cut 4 bases from V and 5 bases from J, with 14 bases between. The CDR3 covers 14 residues. The PCR employed 60 Vbeta primers together with 13 Jbeta primers. Produced via immunoSEQ multiplex PCR; TCRdb's table is partial and in-frame only. The sample holds approximately 140,000 clones. About this clone: The antigen remains undetermined.

J is TRBJ2-5 and V is TRBV13, with D possibly TRBD1 on 7 matching bases. This clonotype originated in a woman aged 40-49 years in good health and CMV-seronegative. The sample consisted of PBMCs. CDR3 sequence: CASSSPGGGETQYF. The CDR3 nucleotides read TGTGCCAGCAGCTCCCCAGGGGGAGGCGAGACCCAGTACTTC.